A selection of T cell receptor beta chains follows, all from one sample in a study of T cells in Graves' hyperthyroidism and ophthalmopathy. TCRdb re-called the multiplex PCR reads through MiXCR, storing one row per CDR3 protein. Among hundreds of thousands of distinct CDR3 sequences listed, over 40% were seen once. The sample taken for sequencing was peripheral blood or thyroid tissue (not recorded which). These receptors were obtained from an adult man with Graves' disease, either hyperthyroidism or ophthalmopathy (not recorded which). Each CDR3 is given with its conserved first and last residue. Each record gives: D gene, V gene, J gene, clone size, CDR3 DNA, CDR3 protein. A D gene is named only where the DNA matches it firmly. The size entry is marked missing in some rows and otherwise reads once, few, many or a size class.

d_call: TRBD1; v_call: TRBV6-5; j_call: TRBJ2-5; clone_size: .; cdr3_nt: TGTGCCAGCAGTTCAACCTTGGACAGGGGAAGGCAGACCCAGTACTTC; cdr3_aa: CASSSTLDRGRQTQYF
d_call: TRBD1; v_call: TRBV20-1; j_call: TRBJ2-7; clone_size: few; cdr3_nt: TGCAGTGCTAAGATTGGGACAGACTACGAGCAGTACTTC; cdr3_aa: CSAKIGTDYEQYF
d_call: TRBD1; v_call: TRBV15; j_call: TRBJ2-7; clone_size: many; cdr3_nt: TGTGCCACCAGCAGAGCCTGGACAGGGGGCGAGCAGTACTTC; cdr3_aa: CATSRAWTGGEQYF
d_call: .; v_call: TRBV7-9; j_call: TRBJ1-3; clone_size: many; cdr3_nt: TGTGCCAGCAGCTTAGAGGCGCAGGGAGGAAACACCATATATTTT; cdr3_aa: CASSLEAQGGNTIYF
d_call: .; v_call: TRBV2; j_call: TRBJ1-4; clone_size: .; cdr3_nt: TGTGCCAGCGAGCCAACAGGAGATGAAAAACTGTTTTTT; cdr3_aa: CASEPTGDEKLFF
d_call: .; v_call: TRBV15; j_call: TRBJ2-7; clone_size: many; cdr3_nt: TGTGCCACCAGCAGAGATCAGGGCTCCTACGAGCAGTACTTC; cdr3_aa: CATSRDQGSYEQYF
d_call: .; v_call: TRBV20-1; j_call: TRBJ1-2; clone_size: few; cdr3_nt: TGCAGTGCTAGTCCCGGGAGAGGGGACTACACCTTC; cdr3_aa: CSASPGRGDYTF
d_call: .; v_call: TRBV15; j_call: TRBJ1-4; clone_size: few; cdr3_nt: TGTGCCACCAGCAGAGATATGGGGGCCCGGGAAAAACTGTTTTTT; cdr3_aa: CATSRDMGAREKLFF
d_call: .; v_call: TRBV9; j_call: TRBJ2-5; clone_size: .; cdr3_nt: TGTGCCAGCAGCTTCCGAAGGGACTCCCCGGAAGGAGAGACCCAGTACTTC; cdr3_aa: CASSFRRDSPEGETQYF
d_call: .; v_call: TRBV10-3; j_call: TRBJ1-5; clone_size: .; cdr3_nt: TGTGCCATCACTGGCCGGGAGGATCAGCCCCAGCATTTT; cdr3_aa: CAITGREDQPQHF
d_call: TRBD1; v_call: TRBV2; j_call: TRBJ1-5; clone_size: .; cdr3_nt: TGTGCCAGCAGCGTACAGGGGGCTGATCAGCCCCAGCATTTT; cdr3_aa: CASSVQGADQPQHF
d_call: .; v_call: TRBV25-1; j_call: TRBJ1-2; clone_size: .; cdr3_nt: TGTGCCAGCAGTGAGCAGGGGAAAGGCTACACCTTC; cdr3_aa: CASSEQGKGYTF
d_call: .; v_call: TRBV29-1; j_call: TRBJ1-2; clone_size: .; cdr3_nt: TGCAGCCCCATGGGGACCAACTATGGCTACACCTTC; cdr3_aa: CSPMGTNYGYTF
d_call: .; v_call: TRBV12-3/TRBV12-4; j_call: TRBJ1-1; clone_size: .; cdr3_nt: TGTGCCAGCAAGTTGGCAGGGATGAACACTGAAGCTTTCTTT; cdr3_aa: CASKLAGMNTEAFF
d_call: .; v_call: TRBV7-9; j_call: TRBJ2-7; clone_size: many; cdr3_nt: TGTGCCAGCAGCCAAGAGGTCGAGCAGTACTTC; cdr3_aa: CASSQEVEQYF
d_call: TRBD1; v_call: TRBV15; j_call: TRBJ1-2; clone_size: many; cdr3_nt: TGTGCCACCAGCAGAGATCTGGGACAGGGAAGAGGTAGCAATGGCTACACCTTC; cdr3_aa: CATSRDLGQGRGSNGYTF
d_call: .; v_call: TRBV19; j_call: TRBJ1-6; clone_size: .; cdr3_nt: TGTGCCACTCAAGAGACAGGCTATAATTCACCCCTCCACTTT; cdr3_aa: CATQETGYNSPLHF
d_call: .; v_call: TRBV10-1; j_call: TRBJ2-5; clone_size: many; cdr3_nt: TGCGCCAGCAGTGGACAGCTTCAAGAGACCCAGTACTTC; cdr3_aa: CASSGQLQETQYF
d_call: .; v_call: TRBV9; j_call: TRBJ1-2; clone_size: many; cdr3_nt: TGTGCCAGCAGCGTAGAAGGGGGACCTAACTATGGCTACACCTTC; cdr3_aa: CASSVEGGPNYGYTF
d_call: TRBD1; v_call: TRBV19; j_call: TRBJ1-5; clone_size: few; cdr3_nt: TGTGCCAGTAGTATACTCCCCCCGGGACAGGGGGCGGGGAATCAGCCCCAGCATTTT; cdr3_aa: CASSILPPGQGAGNQPQHF
d_call: TRBD2; v_call: TRBV6-5; j_call: TRBJ2-5; clone_size: .; cdr3_nt: TGTGCCAGCTCACCACCTAGCGGGGAAGAGACCCAGTACTTC; cdr3_aa: CASSPPSGEETQYF
d_call: .; v_call: TRBV7-2; j_call: TRBJ1-1; clone_size: .; cdr3_nt: TGCGCCAGCAGCCAAGAGGGGACGAGGAACACTGAAGCTTTCTTT; cdr3_aa: CASSQEGTRNTEAFF
d_call: TRBD1; v_call: TRBV20-1; j_call: TRBJ2-5; clone_size: few; cdr3_nt: TGCAGTGCTACAGGACAGGTGGAGACCCAGTACTTC; cdr3_aa: CSATGQVETQYF
d_call: TRBD1; v_call: TRBV24-1; j_call: TRBJ2-7; clone_size: many; cdr3_nt: TGTGCCACCAGTGAGTTGGGACAGGGGTTACCCTACGAGCAGTACTTC; cdr3_aa: CATSELGQGLPYEQYF
d_call: .; v_call: TRBV5-1; j_call: TRBJ1-1; clone_size: few; cdr3_nt: TGCGCCAGCAGCAACGGGCCCAGTAACACTGAAGCTTTCTTT; cdr3_aa: CASSNGPSNTEAFF
d_call: .; v_call: TRBV19; j_call: TRBJ1-1; clone_size: .; cdr3_nt: TGTGCCAGTAAACGAGGAAACATGAACACTGAAGCTTTCTTT; cdr3_aa: CASKRGNMNTEAFF
d_call: TRBD1; v_call: TRBV19; j_call: TRBJ1-2; clone_size: .; cdr3_nt: TGTGCCAGTAGTATAGAGGACGGGACAGGGACTTATGGCTACACCTTC; cdr3_aa: CASSIEDGTGTYGYTF
d_call: .; v_call: TRBV6-1; j_call: TRBJ2-7; clone_size: .; cdr3_nt: TGTGCCAGCGGGAGAAGGGTGGACTACGAGCAGTACTTC; cdr3_aa: CASGRRVDYEQYF
d_call: .; v_call: TRBV12-3/TRBV12-4; j_call: TRBJ1-1; clone_size: .; cdr3_nt: TGTGCCAGCAGTTTAGAAGTGGCTGAAGCTTTCTTT; cdr3_aa: CASSLEVAEAFF
d_call: .; v_call: TRBV11-1; j_call: TRBJ1-2; clone_size: .; cdr3_nt: TGTGCCAGCAGCCTCGATCAGTTCTCGGGGGATGGCTACACCTTC; cdr3_aa: CASSLDQFSGDGYTF
d_call: TRBD1; v_call: TRBV10-2; j_call: TRBJ1-2; clone_size: many; cdr3_nt: TGCGCCAGCAGTGAGTTGGGACAGACGCCCTATGGCTACACCTTC; cdr3_aa: CASSELGQTPYGYTF
d_call: .; v_call: TRBV7-2; j_call: TRBJ1-2; clone_size: .; cdr3_nt: TGTGCCAGCAGCGCGGGACCCGCGGGCTACACCTTC; cdr3_aa: CASSAGPAGYTF
d_call: .; v_call: TRBV20-1; j_call: TRBJ2-5; clone_size: few; cdr3_nt: TGCAGTGCCGCCCCTCTAGCGCACGAAGAGACCCAGTACTTC; cdr3_aa: CSAAPLAHEETQYF
d_call: TRBD1; v_call: TRBV10-3; j_call: TRBJ1-1; clone_size: many; cdr3_nt: TGTGCCATCAGGCGGGACAGGGACACTGAAGCTTTCTTT; cdr3_aa: CAIRRDRDTEAFF
d_call: .; v_call: TRBV20-1; j_call: TRBJ2-2; clone_size: .; cdr3_nt: TGCAGTGCTAGAGTCGGACAGACCACCGGGGAGCTGTTTTTT; cdr3_aa: CSARVGQTTGELFF
d_call: TRBD2; v_call: TRBV15; j_call: TRBJ2-1; clone_size: .; cdr3_nt: TGTGCCACCAGCCAGGGGGAACTAGCGGGAGTGCATGAGCAGTTCTTC; cdr3_aa: CATSQGELAGVHEQFF
d_call: .; v_call: TRBV5-1; j_call: TRBJ1-1; clone_size: few; cdr3_nt: TGCGCCAGCACATTGGACACTTGGGACACTGAAGCTTTCTTT; cdr3_aa: CASTLDTWDTEAFF
d_call: TRBD1; v_call: TRBV29-1; j_call: TRBJ1-2; clone_size: .; cdr3_nt: TGCAGCGTTGGGGGGACAGGGAGGAACTATGGCTACACCTTC; cdr3_aa: CSVGGTGRNYGYTF
d_call: TRBD1; v_call: TRBV5-5; j_call: TRBJ2-7; clone_size: .; cdr3_nt: TGCGCCAGCAGTAATACAGGGGACTACGAGCAGTACTTC; cdr3_aa: CASSNTGDYEQYF
d_call: .; v_call: TRBV2; j_call: TRBJ1-1; clone_size: .; cdr3_nt: TGTGCCAGCAGTGCTTTAGACAGGTGGAACACTGAAGCTTTCTTT; cdr3_aa: CASSALDRWNTEAFF
d_call: .; v_call: TRBV14; j_call: TRBJ1-4; clone_size: .; cdr3_nt: TGTGCCAGCAGCCAAGGTCGGGGTGCAACTAATGAAAAACTGTTTTTT; cdr3_aa: CASSQGRGATNEKLFF
d_call: .; v_call: TRBV20-1; j_call: TRBJ2-5; clone_size: few; cdr3_nt: TGCAGTGCTATCAAGGAATGGGGGTTTCAAGAGACCCAGTACTTC; cdr3_aa: CSAIKEWGFQETQYF
d_call: .; v_call: TRBV6-6; j_call: TRBJ1-6; clone_size: .; cdr3_nt: TGTGCCAGCAGGGAGACTAGCGGGAATTCACCCCTCCACTTT; cdr3_aa: CASRETSGNSPLHF
d_call: TRBD1; v_call: TRBV10-3; j_call: TRBJ1-5; clone_size: many; cdr3_nt: TGTGCCATTGCCGGGACAGGGGATCAGCCCCAGCATTTT; cdr3_aa: CAIAGTGDQPQHF
d_call: .; v_call: TRBV5-4; j_call: TRBJ1-2; clone_size: few; cdr3_nt: TGTGCCAGCAGCTCGGAAGGGTGGTTTAGCTATGGCTACACCTTC; cdr3_aa: CASSSEGWFSYGYTF
d_call: TRBD1; v_call: TRBV25-1; j_call: TRBJ1-1; clone_size: few; cdr3_nt: TGTGCCAGCAGTTACCCAGGGACAGGGGGAAGGACTGAAGCTTTCTTT; cdr3_aa: CASSYPGTGGRTEAFF
d_call: TRBD1; v_call: TRBV12-3/TRBV12-4; j_call: TRBJ1-4; clone_size: .; cdr3_nt: TGTGCCAGCACCGATCCGGGACAGGGGGCAGGAGAAAAACTGTTTTTT; cdr3_aa: CASTDPGQGAGEKLFF
d_call: .; v_call: TRBV6-5; j_call: TRBJ1-1; clone_size: .; cdr3_nt: TGTGCCAGCAGTTACGAGCCGGGTTGGGGTGAAGCTTTCTTT; cdr3_aa: CASSYEPGWGEAFF
d_call: .; v_call: TRBV19; j_call: TRBJ1-1; clone_size: few; cdr3_nt: TGTGCCAGTAGTATCGGGGGTTTACTGGCTGAAGCTTTCTTT; cdr3_aa: CASSIGGLLAEAFF
d_call: .; v_call: TRBV7-3; j_call: TRBJ1-4; clone_size: .; cdr3_nt: TGTGCCAGCAGCCCCGCCGAGGGGAAACTGTTTTTT; cdr3_aa: CASSPAEGKLFF
d_call: .; v_call: TRBV6-1; j_call: TRBJ1-3; clone_size: .; cdr3_nt: TGTGCCAGCAGTGAAGCGCTTTGGAGCTCTGGAAACACCATATATTTT; cdr3_aa: CASSEALWSSGNTIYF
d_call: .; v_call: TRBV20-1; j_call: TRBJ2-7; clone_size: .; cdr3_nt: TGCAGTGCTGAACGAGAAAACTACGAGCAGTACTTC; cdr3_aa: CSAERENYEQYF
d_call: .; v_call: TRBV2; j_call: TRBJ1-3; clone_size: .; cdr3_nt: .; cdr3_aa: CASSTSTGTSGNTIYF
d_call: TRBD1; v_call: TRBV12-3/TRBV12-4; j_call: TRBJ2-2; clone_size: few; cdr3_nt: TGTGCCAGCACACCCCAGGGGGCTGTTGGCACCGGGGAGCTGTTTTTT; cdr3_aa: CASTPQGAVGTGELFF
d_call: .; v_call: TRBV10-3; j_call: TRBJ1-6; clone_size: .; cdr3_nt: TGTGCCATCAGTACCCTAAGTGGATCACCCCTCCACTTT; cdr3_aa: CAISTLSGSPLHF
d_call: .; v_call: TRBV7-9; j_call: TRBJ2-6; clone_size: few; cdr3_nt: TGTGCCAGCAGCTTACCCCGACAGGGACTCGGGGCCAACGGCCTGACTTTC; cdr3_aa: CASSLPRQGLGANGLTF